This entry lists 21 T cell receptor beta chains sequenced from one sample in a study of blood T cells in healthy people across ages. For the second PCR, which ran for 7 to 11 cycles, a sample-barcoded 5' primer and a J-beta primer mix were used. MiXCR, applied by TCRdb to the 5' RACE reads, yields one record per CDR3 protein. The sample holds 750,000 or so distinct CDR3 sequences; 25% are singletons and the top ten take more than 8.5%. These data were also reused for a study on T cells of mothers and their children.

The material sequenced was blood. These receptors were obtained from a boy aged 5 to 17 in good health.

Concerning this clonotype itself: An end of the junction differs from the germline gene, which may be a read error. V is TRBV20-1 and J is TRBJ1-4, with unresolved D. The germline CDR1 and CDR2 sequences are DFQATT and SNEGSKA (reference sequence). This CDR3 region has 15 residues. The CDR3 region is CSARDPQLANEELFF. The CDR3, as DNA: TGCAGTGCTAGAGATCCACAGCTAGCTAATGAAGAACTGTTTTTT.

This chain uses TRBV28 with TRBJ1-5, with 8 bases that match TRBD1. CDR1 is MDHEN, CDR2 SYDVKM, per germline. The CDR3 loop spans 16 amino acids. J was trimmed by 7 bases and V by 2 bases; bases with no gene match: 10. This CDR3 reads CASSLGVTGEGQPQHF. The CDR3 DNA reads TGTGCCAGCAGTTTAGGGGTGACAGGGGAGGGACAGCCCCAGCATTTT.

Comments on this clonotype: Since a much larger clone is just one base distant, this may be a read error. This chain connects TRBV29-1 to TRBJ2-7, with TRBD2 as a possible D gene (6 bases). Germline V gives CDR1 SQVTM, CDR2 ANQGSEA. Trimming took 7 bases from V and 0 from J, leaving 16 bases between them. This CDR3 region has 14 residues. CDR3 region: CSALPGLSSYEQYF. Written as DNA, the CDR3 is TGCAGCGCCTTACCGGGACTGAGCTCCTACGAGCAGTACTTC.

This clonotype showed up just a few times. The rearrangement uses TRBV20-1 and TRBJ2-7, with D maybe TRBD1 (5 bases). V lost 3 bases, J lost 2 bases, and 17 bases lay in between. Per the germline V gene, CDR1 is DFQATT and CDR2 is SNEGSKA (reference sequence). This CDR3 contains 15 residues. The CDR3 region is CSARALFTGTYEQYF. DNA for the CDR3: TGCAGTGCTAGGGCCCTTTTTACAGGTACCTACGAGCAGTACTTC.

This clonotype was counted a few times. The chain carries TRBV25-1 and TRBJ1-1; the D gene is possibly TRBD1 (5 bases). With 4 bases removed from V and 8 bases from J, the gap between germline ends came to 17 bases. The CDR3 totals 14 residues. Germline V gives CDR1 MGHDK, CDR2 SYGVNS. The CDR3: CASSASGRGIEAFF. The CDR3 DNA reads TGTGCCAGCAGTGCTTCGGGACGCGGCATCGAAGCTTTCTTT.

This clonotype turned up a few times. The J gene is TRBJ1-2, the V gene TRBV5-1, with D hard to call. Germline V lookup: CDR1 SGHRS, CDR2 YFSETQ. V lost 0 bases and J 0 bases, leaving 9 bases between the germline ends. The CDR3 runs to 15 residues. The CDR3 bases are TGCGCCAGCAGCTTGGGGGAAGGCTCTAACTATGGCTACACCTTC. Translating gives CASSLGEGSNYGYTF.

This chain links TRBV7-2 with TRBJ2-5, with D possibly TRBD2 on 6 matching bases. The germline V and J ends were trimmed by 6 bases and 3 bases, with 17 bases remaining between them. Germline loops: CDR1 SGHTA, CDR2 FQGNSA. The CDR3 has 15 amino acids. This CDR3 is CASRTAGLGEETQYF. In nucleotides, the CDR3 is TGTGCCAGCAGGACCGCGGGACTGGGAGAAGAGACCCAGTACTTC.

The chain recombines TRBV28 with TRBJ1-5; D is unresolved. V lost 2 bases, J lost 4 bases, and 9 bases lay in between. CDR3 length: 14 residues. The germline V gene has CDR1 MDHEN and CDR2 SYDVKM. The CDR3 bases are TGTGCCAGCAGTTTACCCTTTCGAAATCAGCCCCAGCATTTT. Translation gives CASSLPFRNQPQHF.

This clonotype was observed a handful of times. V and J are TRBV12-3 or TRBV12-4 and TRBJ1-2; 7 nucleotides line up with TRBD1. The CDR3 length is 15 residues. V shed 6 bases and J 4 bases; nucleotides not matched to a gene: 11. The CDR3 region has the DNA TGTGCCAGCAGCCCCGAGTTAGGGGGCTCCTATGGCTACACCTTC. Translated, it gives CASSPELGGSYGYTF.

The CDR3 loop reads CASSYVSPSTDTQYF. CDR3 DNA sequence: TGTGCCAGCAGTTACGTCAGCCCTAGCACAGATACGCAGTATTTT. The chain employs TRBV6-5 and TRBJ2-3; D gene uncertain. Trimming removed 2 bases from V and 0 bases from J, with 9 bases in between. Germline loops: CDR1 MNHEY, CDR2 SVGAGI. This CDR3 is built from 15 residues.

The chain is built from TRBV6-2 or TRBV6-3 and TRBJ2-5; TRBD2 might be the D (6 bases). V lost 5 bases and J 2 bases, leaving 15 bases between the germline ends. This CDR3 region has 15 residues. The germline gives CDR1 MNHEY, CDR2 SVGEGT. The DNA of the CDR3 is TGTGCCAGCAGTCCGACGGGACTGTCTCAAGAGACCCAGTACTTC. Its translation is CASSPTGLSQETQYF.

This clonotype has a handful of counts. This chain connects TRBV15 to TRBJ2-6, with D uncertain. The germline gives CDR1 LNHNV, CDR2 YYDKDF (reference sequence). The ends were cut back, 1 base at V and 0 bases at J, with 4 bases in the middle. The CDR3 length is 15 residues. DNA of the CDR3: TGTGCCACCAGCAGAGGCGCCTCTGGGGCCAACGTCCTGACTTTC. Residues: CATSRGASGANVLTF.

The V call is TRBV7-2, the J call TRBJ2-1; D remains unclear. This CDR3 has 13 amino acids. The germline gives CDR1 SGHTA, CDR2 FQGNSA. V lost 1 base and J lost 10, with 11 bases in between. The CDR3 sequence: CASSLVVGSEQFF. DNA of the CDR3: TGTGCCAGCAGCTTAGTGGTCGGGTCAGAGCAGTTCTTC.

The chain employs TRBV12-3 or TRBV12-4 and TRBJ2-7, with TRBD2 matching over 11 bases. This CDR3 contains 17 residues. The V segment lost 4 bases and the J segment 2 bases; nucleotides outside the gene matches: 10. The CDR3 is CASSSTTTSGDPYEQYF. CDR3 DNA: TGTGCCAGCAGTTCCACGACGACTAGCGGGGACCCCTACGAGCAGTACTTC.

The chain employs TRBV3-1 and TRBJ1-1, with TRBD1 matching over 8 bases. Per germline, CDR1 LGHDT and CDR2 YNNKEL (reference sequence). The CDR3 is 14 residues long. J was trimmed by 1 base and V by 6 bases; bases with no gene match: 4. DNA for the CDR3: TGTGCCAGCAGGGCGACAGGGGAGAACACTGAAGCTTTCTTT. Its translation: CASRATGENTEAFF.

V is TRBV6-5 and J is TRBJ2-7; D is perhaps TRBD2 (6 bases). This CDR3 region has 18 residues. Germline V gene sequence: CDR1 MNHEY, CDR2 SVGAGI. V was pared by 0 bases and J by 0 bases, with 18 bases between. CDR3 region: CASSYSRSGGANSYEQYF. The CDR3 DNA reads as TGTGCCAGCAGTTACTCGAGGTCTGGCGGGGCGAACTCCTACGAGCAGTACTTC.

The rearrangement uses TRBV12-3 or TRBV12-4 and TRBJ1-1; 7 bases match TRBD1. Trimming cost V 6 bases and J 5 bases; bases outside gene matches: 12. CDR3 length equals 15 residues. CDR3 in DNA: TGTGCCAGCAGCCCTATACAGGGGATTATTACTGAAGCTTTCTTT. It specifies CASSPIQGIITEAFF.

This clonotype has only a few counts. The chain uses TRBV29-1 and TRBJ2-5, with 10 nucleotides matching TRBD1. Trimming cost V 6 bases and J 6 bases; bases outside gene matches: 7. The length of the CDR3 is 13 residues. Germline CDR1 and CDR2: SQVTM and ANQGSEA. The CDR3 loop reads CSVGRTGGKTQYF. CDR3 DNA: TGCAGCGTGGGCCGGACAGGGGGAAAGACCCAGTACTTC.

The chain recombines TRBV18 with TRBJ2-1; 11 nucleotides match TRBD2. The length of the CDR3 is 15 residues. With 5 bases clipped from V and 7 bases from J, the junction kept 7 bases outside the gene matches. CDR1 is KGHSH, CDR2 LQKENI, per germline. CDR3 in DNA: TGTGCCAGCTCATCATTTTCTAGCGGGAGGAATGAGCAGTTCTTC. Its protein is CASSSFSSGRNEQFF.

This clonotype was recorded many times. This sequence joins TRBV27 and TRBJ2-5; D possibly corresponds to TRBD2 (5 bases). In germline, CDR1 is MNHEY, CDR2 SMNVEV (reference sequence). This CDR3 has 14 residues. V was shortened by 1 base and J by 5 bases, with 11 bases between the two germline ends. CDR3 nucleotide sequence: TGTGCCAGCAGTTTATTCCGGGGATGGGAGACCCAGTACTTC. Its translation is CASSLFRGWETQYF.

This clonotype occurred a few times. The genes are TRBV4-2 and TRBJ2-1; 9 bases agree with TRBD2. Germline assignment: CDR1 LGHNA and CDR2 YNFKEQ. This CDR3 is built from 16 residues. The V and J ends lost 0 bases and 7 bases, in that order; junction bases with no gene match: 7. CDR3 coding DNA: TGTGCCAGCAGCCAAGAATCAGCGGGGGGTGGTAATGAGCAGTTCTTC. It specifies CASSQESAGGGNEQFF.